This T cell receptor beta chain derives from a study of blood T cell repertoires in COVID-19. Study background: COVID-19 samples, acute and convalescent, were from the United States, Italy and Spain. The analysed material was cDNA or gDNA that came from T cells, B-cell-depleted T cells, or PBMCs.

The Seattle site enrolled patients during active infection and followed them longitudinally. The CDR3 has 15 amino acids. Germline V gene lookup returns CDR1 SGHTA and CDR2 FQGNSA. The ends lost 5 bases at V and 7 bases at J; junction bases unmatched: 8. Original handling: It was from reference gene primer amplification that nucleated cell counts were estimated. Method: immunoSEQ multiplex PCR; TCRdb's copy keeps in-frame clones and lacks some. Clone size and V and J calls were adopted from that table, with D and trimming inferred from the DNA. The data show 100,000 to 150,000 clones, around 89% seen once.

The sample consisted of peripheral blood. This rearrangement joins TRBV7-2 to TRBJ1-5; 10 bases match TRBD1. The TCR was taken from a man aged 60-69 years with COVID-19, enrolled during active disease. The CDR3 spells CASSPVTGGGQPQHF. Here the CDR3 DNA reads TGTGCCAGCAGCCCAGTGACAGGGGGCGGCCAGCCCCAGCATTTT.